The rows below give T cell receptor beta chains drawn from one sample of a study of blood T cell repertoires in COVID-19. Assay: immunoSEQ multiplex PCR; the TCRdb copy retains only in-frame clones and omits some. Counted here are tens of thousands of clones, about 88% occurring once; the ten biggest clones make up under 8%. Specimen: peripheral blood. These receptors all stem from a human donor with active COVID-19. The donor label of this sample is uncertain. The CDR3 runs from the conserved cysteine through the conserved F or W. A D gene is named only where the DNA matches it firmly. Only some rows state a clone size, as once, few, many or a class for expanded clones.

d_call,clone_size,j_call,v_call,cdr3_aa,cdr3_nt
NA,NA,TRBJ2-5,TRBV12-3/TRBV12-4,CASRGGGQTQYF,TGTGCCAGCAGGGGCGGGGGCCAGACCCAGTACTTC
NA,few,TRBJ2-2,TRBV18,CASSPRWEPTTGELFF,TGTGCCAGCTCACCAAGGTGGGAGCCGACCACCGGGGAGCTGTTTTTT
TRBD1,NA,TRBJ1-6,TRBV7-6,CASSPPETGRNSPLHF,TGTGCCAGCAGCCCCCCCGAGACAGGGAGGAATTCACCCCTCCACTTT
TRBD1,NA,TRBJ1-1,TRBV7-2,CASSNRQGNTEAFF,TGTGCCAGCAGCAACCGACAGGGGAACACTGAAGCTTTCTTT
TRBD2,NA,TRBJ2-1,TRBV5-1,CASRVRSSGGPAYNEQFF,TGCGCCAGCAGGGTAAGGTCTAGCGGGGGCCCAGCCTACAATGAGCAGTTCTTC
TRBD1,NA,TRBJ1-2,TRBV5-4,CASNLQKPGQLYGYTF,TGTGCCAGCAACTTACAAAAACCGGGACAGCTTTATGGCTACACCTTC
NA,NA,TRBJ1-5,TRBV19,CASSTLLSGKNQPQHF,TGTGCCAGTAGTACTCTCCTTTCCGGTAAGAATCAGCCCCAGCATTTT
NA,NA,TRBJ2-2,TRBV11-3,CASSSSSGTLNTGELFF,TGTGCCAGCAGCTCTAGCTCCGGCACCCTTAACACCGGGGAGCTGTTTTTT
NA,NA,TRBJ1-1,TRBV6-5,CASSYSIIGGDTEAFF,TGTGCCAGCAGTTACTCGATAATTGGGGGGGACACTGAAGCTTTCTTT
NA,NA,TRBJ1-1,TRBV7-9,CASSLRRDDEAFF,TGTGCCAGCAGCCTCAGACGGGATGATGAAGCTTTCTTT
NA,NA,TRBJ1-2,TRBV29-1,CSASTGQLYGYTF,TGCAGCGCCAGTACCGGACAGCTTTATGGCTACACCTTC
TRBD1,NA,TRBJ1-2,TRBV6-5,CASKQGALGYGYTF,TGTGCCAGCAAGCAGGGGGCGCTTGGCTATGGCTACACCTTC
NA,NA,TRBJ2-1,TRBV12-5,CASGLKSGEIRSYNEQFF,TGTGCTAGTGGTTTGAAATCAGGGGAAATACGCTCCTACAATGAGCAGTTCTTC
TRBD2,once,TRBJ2-3,TRBV9,CASSVSGGVTDTQYF,TGTGCCAGCAGCGTAAGCGGGGGGGTCACAGATACGCAGTATTTT
TRBD1,few,TRBJ1-6,TRBV7-6,CASSLDRGYNNSPLHF,TGTGCCAGCAGCTTGGACAGGGGTTACAATAATTCACCCCTCCACTTT
TRBD1,NA,TRBJ2-5,TRBV9,CASSEGGQGWETQYF,TGTGCCAGCAGCGAGGGGGGACAGGGCTGGGAGACCCAGTACTTC
NA,once,TRBJ2-7,TRBV28,CAITTSTSGGGEQYF,TGTGCCATCACGACGTCGACATCGGGGGGCGGGGAGCAGTACTTC
TRBD1,NA,TRBJ2-6,TRBV5-4,CASRIRDRVSAGANVLTF,TGTGCCAGCAGGATCCGGGACAGGGTCTCTGCTGGGGCCAACGTCCTGACTTTC
NA,NA,TRBJ2-4,TRBV11-2,CASSSFRGGEAKNIQYF,TGTGCCAGCAGCTCCTTTAGGGGGGGGGAGGCCAAAAACATTCAGTACTTC
TRBD1,NA,TRBJ2-3,TRBV5-4,CASSRGGQGTDTQYF,TGTGCCAGCAGCCGAGGAGGACAGGGCACAGATACGCAGTATTTT
TRBD1,NA,TRBJ1-2,TRBV6-2/TRBV6-3,CASSYWDSGGYTF,TGTGCCAGCAGTTATTGGGACAGCGGAGGCTACACCTTC
NA,NA,TRBJ1-2,TRBV7-2,CASSFRRGDYGYTF,TGTGCCAGCAGCTTTCGGCGGGGGGACTATGGCTACACCTTC
TRBD1,NA,TRBJ1-6,TRBV27,CASSSDRSNSPLHF,TGTGCCAGCAGTTCGGACAGGTCGAATTCACCCCTCCACTTT
TRBD1,NA,TRBJ1-3,TRBV9,CASSPGTENTIYF,TGTGCCAGCAGCCCTGGGACAGAAAACACCATATATTTT
NA,NA,TRBJ2-7,TRBV28,CASSPEGWKATSYEQYF,TGTGCCAGCAGCCCCGAGGGATGGAAGGCGACCTCCTACGAGCAGTACTTC
TRBD2,NA,TRBJ2-7,TRBV29-1,CSVVGASGRSYEQYF,TGCAGCGTTGTGGGGGCGAGCGGGAGGTCGTACGAGCAGTACTTC
TRBD2,NA,TRBJ2-3,TRBV7-3,CASSLSGGYTQYF,TGTGCCAGCAGCTTAAGCGGGGGTTATACGCAGTATTTT
TRBD2,NA,TRBJ2-7,TRBV2,CASTSGGDVNEQYF,TGTGCCAGCACAAGCGGGGGGGATGTTAACGAGCAGTACTTC
NA,NA,TRBJ1-1,TRBV7-3,CASSSNTGSEAFF,TGTGCCAGCAGCTCAAATACAGGGTCGGAAGCTTTCTTT
NA,NA,TRBJ1-5,TRBV27,CASSPLNQPQHF,TGTGCCAGCAGTCCTCTAAATCAGCCCCAGCATTTT
NA,NA,TRBJ2-7,TRBV5-6,CASSLFLVSEQYF,TGTGCCAGCAGCTTGTTTCTAGTAAGCGAGCAGTACTTC
NA,NA,TRBJ2-7,TRBV10-3,CAISEAPGTPQF,TGTGCCATCAGTGAGGCCCCCGGGACTCCACAGTTC
NA,NA,TRBJ2-7,TRBV2,CASRTGEQYF,TGTGCCAGCAGAACGGGCGAGCAGTACTTC
TRBD1,NA,TRBJ1-2,TRBV5-4,CASSLDPGTGVYTF,TGTGCCAGCAGCTTGGATCCCGGGACAGGGGTCTACACCTTC
NA,NA,TRBJ2-2,TRBV10-3,CAISDRGRANTGELFF,TGTGCCATCAGTGATCGGGGGAGAGCGAACACCGGGGAGCTGTTTTTT
TRBD1,NA,TRBJ2-3,TRBV5-1,CASSPRQGVADTQYF,TGCGCCAGCAGCCCACGACAGGGGGTGGCAGATACGCAGTATTTT
NA,NA,TRBJ2-1,TRBV27,CASSLLHRLAGNEQFF,TGTGCCAGCAGTTTATTGCATCGGCTCGCGGGTAATGAGCAGTTCTTC
NA,NA,TRBJ1-6,TRBV15,CATSGQSYNSPLHF,TGTGCCACCAGTGGACAGAGTTATAATTCACCCCTCCACTTT
NA,NA,TRBJ2-1,TRBV9,CASSVGRGSYNEQFF,TGTGCCAGCAGCGTAGGCAGAGGGTCCTACAATGAGCAGTTCTTC
NA,once,TRBJ2-2,TRBV6-5,CASRTGQRTGELFF,TGTGCCAGCAGAACGGGACAAAGAACCGGGGAGCTGTTTTTT
NA,few,TRBJ2-7,TRBV2,CASSEGTAYEQYF,TGTGCCAGCAGTGAGGGCACAGCCTACGAGCAGTACTTC
NA,NA,TRBJ1-1,TRBV9,CASGKQVGGTEAFF,TGTGCCAGCGGCAAACAGGTCGGGGGCACTGAAGCTTTCTTT
TRBD2,NA,TRBJ2-1,TRBV5-4,CASREGLPLRDNEQFF,TGTGCCAGCAGAGAGGGACTACCCTTGAGGGACAATGAGCAGTTCTTC
NA,NA,TRBJ1-2,TRBV2,CASGDRNYGYTF,TGTGCCAGCGGAGACAGGAACTATGGCTACACCTTC
NA,NA,TRBJ2-7,TRBV5-5,CASGTPGGYTYEQYF,TGTGCCAGCGGTACCCCTGGCGGGTATACCTACGAGCAGTACTTC
NA,few,TRBJ2-1,TRBV27,CASSFRADEQFF,TGTGCCAGCAGCTTCAGGGCGGATGAGCAGTTCTTC
NA,NA,TRBJ1-1,TRBV3-1/TRBV3-2,CASSRRGSTEAFF,TGTGCCAGCAGCCGTAGGGGTTCAACTGAAGCTTTCTTT
TRBD1,NA,TRBJ1-2,TRBV19,CASSIDRGLNGYTF,TGTGCCAGTAGTATCGACAGGGGGCTGAATGGCTACACCTTC
TRBD2,NA,TRBJ2-5,TRBV9,CASSVPSGGVETQYF,TGTGCCAGCAGCGTACCTAGCGGGGGGGTGGAGACCCAGTACTTC
NA,NA,TRBJ1-2,TRBV3-1/TRBV3-2,CASSPIGGSYGYTF,TGTGCCAGCAGCCCTATAGGAGGGTCCTATGGCTACACCTTC
TRBD2,NA,TRBJ2-7,TRBV12-5,CASGLVSTSGAFYEQYF,TGTGCTAGTGGTTTGGTATCCACTAGCGGGGCTTTTTACGAGCAGTACTTC
NA,NA,TRBJ1-2,TRBV6-2/TRBV6-3,CASSPREDGYTF,TGTGCCAGCAGTCCCCGGGAGGATGGCTACACCTTC
NA,once,TRBJ2-1,TRBV6-5,CASSYWLTGMNEQFF,TGTGCCAGCAGTTACTGGCTTACAGGGATGAATGAGCAGTTCTTC
NA,NA,TRBJ2-7,TRBV12-3/TRBV12-4,CASSFARGDEQYF,TGTGCCAGCAGTTTCGCCAGGGGGGACGAGCAGTACTTC